The sequence of this T cell receptor (beta chain) was determined in a study of T cell repertoires in cytomegalovirus infection. TCRdb itself ran the reads through MiXCR, one entry per CDR3 protein. The sample lists over 45,000 distinct CDR3 sequences; roughly a fifth were seen once. Overall study results and limits: Based on cumulative public TCR beta family frequency, carriers of CMV plus the relevant HLA were identified.

This clonotype was counted many times. The antigen is unknown. The CDR3 has 15 residues. V lost 5 bases and J lost 1; bases outside the gene matches: 6. Material: CD8+ T cells from cultured PBMCs, obtained from culture after CMV antigen stimulation. This clonotype originated in a human donor in good health (CMV status not recorded). Some clones in this sample may be carry-over from other donors' samples. The gene calls are TRBV12-3 or TRBV12-4 and TRBJ2-7, with 9 positions matching TRBD1. CDR3 sequence reads: CASSPGTGSSYEQYF. The CDR3 DNA sequence: TGTGCCAGCAGTCCCGGGACAGGGTCGTCCTACGAGCAGTACTTC.